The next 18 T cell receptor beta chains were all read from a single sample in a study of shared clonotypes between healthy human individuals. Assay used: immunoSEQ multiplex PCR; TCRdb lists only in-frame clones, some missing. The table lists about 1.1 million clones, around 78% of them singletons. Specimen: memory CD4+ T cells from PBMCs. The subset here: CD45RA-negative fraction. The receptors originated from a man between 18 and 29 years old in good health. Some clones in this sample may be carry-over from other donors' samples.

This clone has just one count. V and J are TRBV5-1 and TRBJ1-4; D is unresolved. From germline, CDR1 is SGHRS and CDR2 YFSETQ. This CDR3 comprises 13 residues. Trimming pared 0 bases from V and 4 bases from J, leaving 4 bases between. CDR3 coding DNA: TGCGCCAGCAGCTTGGTTATTAATGAAAAACTGTTTTTT. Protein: CASSLVINEKLFF.

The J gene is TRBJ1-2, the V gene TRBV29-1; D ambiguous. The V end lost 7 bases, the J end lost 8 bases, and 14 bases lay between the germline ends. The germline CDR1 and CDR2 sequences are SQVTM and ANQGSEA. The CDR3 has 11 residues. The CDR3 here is CSAARSGGYTF. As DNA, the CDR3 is TGCAGCGCCGCCCGTTCGGGCGGCTACACCTTC. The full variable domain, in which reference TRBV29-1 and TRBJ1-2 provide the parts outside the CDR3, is SAVISQKPSRDICQRGTSLTIQCQVDSQVTMMFWYRQQPGQSLTLIATANQGSEATYESGFVIDKFPISRPNLTFSTLTVSNMSPEDSSIYLCSAARSGGYTFGSGTRLTVV.

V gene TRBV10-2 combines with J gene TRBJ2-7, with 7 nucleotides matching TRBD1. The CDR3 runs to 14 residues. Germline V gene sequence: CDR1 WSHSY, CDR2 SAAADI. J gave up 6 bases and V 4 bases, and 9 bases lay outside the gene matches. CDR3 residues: CASSVGQAQGEQYF. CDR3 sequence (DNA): TGCGCCAGCAGTGTCGGACAGGCCCAGGGCGAGCAGTACTTC.

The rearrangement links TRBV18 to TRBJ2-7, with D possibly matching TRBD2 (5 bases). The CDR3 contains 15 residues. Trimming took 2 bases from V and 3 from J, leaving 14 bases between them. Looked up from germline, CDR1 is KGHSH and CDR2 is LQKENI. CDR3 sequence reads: CASSPGAAEIYEQYF. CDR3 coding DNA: TGTGCCAGCTCACCAGGTGCAGCGGAGATCTACGAGCAGTACTTC.

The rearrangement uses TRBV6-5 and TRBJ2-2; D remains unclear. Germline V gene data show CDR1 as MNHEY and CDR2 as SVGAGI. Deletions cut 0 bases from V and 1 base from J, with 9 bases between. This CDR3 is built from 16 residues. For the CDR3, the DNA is TGTGCCAGCAGTTACTCGAACTTTTGGAACACCGGGGAGCTGTTTTTT. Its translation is CASSYSNFWNTGELFF.

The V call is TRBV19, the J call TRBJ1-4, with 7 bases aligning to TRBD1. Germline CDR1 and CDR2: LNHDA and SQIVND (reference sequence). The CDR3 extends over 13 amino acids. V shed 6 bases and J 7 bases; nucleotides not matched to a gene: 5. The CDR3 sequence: CASRQGMSEKLFF. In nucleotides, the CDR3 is TGTGCCAGTAGACAGGGGATGAGTGAAAAACTGTTTTTT.

The chain's CDR3 is CASSLGVSSTRGTDTQYF. The CDR3 DNA is TGCGCCAGCAGCTTGGGGGTTTCGTCCACACGGGGCACAGATACGCAGTATTTT. The chain links TRBV5-1 to TRBJ2-3; D uncertain. Trimming stripped 0 bases from V and 1 base from J, with 18 bases between. The CDR3 has 18 residues. Germline CDR1 reads SGHRS; CDR2 reads YFSETQ.

The chain's CDR3 is CASTTSASNTGELFF. The DNA of the CDR3 is TGTGCCAGCACTACTAGCGCGTCGAACACCGGGGAGCTGTTTTTT. V gene TRBV6-4 combines with J gene TRBJ2-2; TRBD2 agrees at 7 bases. Trimming took 7 bases from V and 0 from J; bases not matched to a gene: 5. Germline assignment: CDR1 MRHNA and CDR2 SNTAGT. The CDR3 covers 15 residues.

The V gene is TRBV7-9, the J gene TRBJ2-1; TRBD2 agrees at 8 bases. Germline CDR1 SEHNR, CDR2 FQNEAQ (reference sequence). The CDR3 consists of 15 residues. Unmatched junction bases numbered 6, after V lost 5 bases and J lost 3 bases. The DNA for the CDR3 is TGTGCCAGCAGCCCCAGACTAGCGCGCTACAATGAGCAGTTCTTC. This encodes CASSPRLARYNEQFF.

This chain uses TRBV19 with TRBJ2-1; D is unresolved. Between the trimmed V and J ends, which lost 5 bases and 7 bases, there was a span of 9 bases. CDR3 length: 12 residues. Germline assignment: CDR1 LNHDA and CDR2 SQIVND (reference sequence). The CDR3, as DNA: TGTGCCAGTAGTCATCGGCTTAATGAGCAGTTCTTC. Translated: CASSHRLNEQFF.

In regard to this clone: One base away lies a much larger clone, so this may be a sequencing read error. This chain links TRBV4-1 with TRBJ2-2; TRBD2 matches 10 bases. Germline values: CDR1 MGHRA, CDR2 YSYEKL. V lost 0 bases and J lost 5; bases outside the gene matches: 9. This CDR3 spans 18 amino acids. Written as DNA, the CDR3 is TGCGCCAGCAGCCAAGATCGGCTAGCGGGAGTACGAACCGGGGAGCTGTTTTTT. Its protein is CASSQDRLAGVRTGELFF.

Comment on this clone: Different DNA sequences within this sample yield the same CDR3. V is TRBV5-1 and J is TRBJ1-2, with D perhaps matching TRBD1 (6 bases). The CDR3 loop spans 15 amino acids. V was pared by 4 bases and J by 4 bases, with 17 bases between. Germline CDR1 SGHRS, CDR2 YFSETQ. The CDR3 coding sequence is TGCGCCAGCAGCGGAACAGGGCTGCGATCCTATGGCTACACCTTC. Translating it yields CASSGTGLRSYGYTF.

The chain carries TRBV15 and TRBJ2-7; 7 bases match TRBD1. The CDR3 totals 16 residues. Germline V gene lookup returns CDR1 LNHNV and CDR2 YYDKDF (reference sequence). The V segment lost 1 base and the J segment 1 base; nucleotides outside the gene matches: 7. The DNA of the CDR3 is TGTGCCACCAGCAGAGGGAAAACGACAGGGTCCTACGAGCAGTACTTC. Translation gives CATSRGKTTGSYEQYF.

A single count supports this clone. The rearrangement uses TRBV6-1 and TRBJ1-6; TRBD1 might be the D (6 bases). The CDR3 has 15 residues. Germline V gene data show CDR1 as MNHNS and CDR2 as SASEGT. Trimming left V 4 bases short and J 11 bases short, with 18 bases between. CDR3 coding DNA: TGTGCCAGCAGTGTAGCCCTTACAGGGAATCCACCCCTCCACTTT. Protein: CASSVALTGNPPLHF.

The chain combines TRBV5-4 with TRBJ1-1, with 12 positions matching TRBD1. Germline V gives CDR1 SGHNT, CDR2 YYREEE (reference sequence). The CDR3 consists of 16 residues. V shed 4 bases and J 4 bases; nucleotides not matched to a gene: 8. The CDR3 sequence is CASSGYRDRGLTEAFF. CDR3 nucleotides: TGTGCCAGCAGCGGATACCGGGACAGGGGGCTCACTGAAGCTTTCTTT.

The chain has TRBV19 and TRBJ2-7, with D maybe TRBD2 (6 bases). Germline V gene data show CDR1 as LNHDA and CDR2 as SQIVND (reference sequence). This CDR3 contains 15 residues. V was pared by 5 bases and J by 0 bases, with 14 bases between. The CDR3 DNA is TGTGCCAGTAGTTCGGGGGACCTTAGCTCCTACGAGCAGTACTTC. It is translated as CASSSGDLSSYEQYF.

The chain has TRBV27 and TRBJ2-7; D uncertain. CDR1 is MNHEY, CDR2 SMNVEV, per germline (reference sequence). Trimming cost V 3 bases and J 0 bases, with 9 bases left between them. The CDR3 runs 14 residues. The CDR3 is CASSLDVYSYEQYF. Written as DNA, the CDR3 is TGTGCCAGCAGTTTGGATGTTTACTCCTACGAGCAGTACTTC.

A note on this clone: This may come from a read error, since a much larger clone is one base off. Here the CDR3 reads CTSSYVRTGYGYTF. CDR3 nucleotides: TGTACCAGCAGTTACGTGAGGACAGGGTATGGCTACACCTTC. The chain employs TRBV6-5 and TRBJ1-2; 8 positions match TRBD1. The germline V gene encodes CDR1 MNHEY and CDR2 SVGAGI. The CDR3 consists of 14 residues.